These 17 T cell receptor beta chains came from one sample sequenced in a study of siplizumab effects on memory and regulatory T cells. Profiled with immunoSEQ multiplex PCR; TCRdb holds only in-frame clones, not every one. The sample includes fewer than 100,000 clones, nearly 95% of them seen just once. The specimen was non-Treg CD4+ T cells sorted from blood. Receptor source: a human donor in good health.

This clone was detected a few times. The chain recombines TRBV19 with TRBJ1-5; D is perhaps TRBD1 (5 bases). This CDR3 has 17 residues. Trimming left V 5 bases short and J 0 bases short, with 17 bases between. Germline CDR1 LNHDA, CDR2 SQIVND (reference sequence). The CDR3 bases are TGTGCCAGTAGTCGCGATGACAGTTCGTATAGCAATCAGCCCCAGCATTTT. Encoded protein: CASSRDDSSYSNQPQHF.

Remarks on this clone: At the DNA level, this CDR3 is encoded by other sequences in the same sample as well. Written as DNA, the CDR3 is TGTGCCAGCAGCCCGGGGACTAGCGGGAGTCGGGAGCAGTACTTC. Its protein product is CASSPGTSGSREQYF. This chain joins TRBV5-4 and TRBJ2-7; 14 nucleotides align to TRBD2. Germline CDR1 SGHNT, CDR2 YYREEE (reference sequence). The CDR3 length is 15 residues. V shed 4 bases and J 7 bases; nucleotides not matched to a gene: 7.

J is TRBJ1-4 and V is TRBV30; TRBD1 matches 7 bases. Germline assignment: CDR1 GTSNPN and CDR2 SVGIG (reference sequence). The CDR3 consists of 13 residues. Trimming at V came to 2 bases and at J to 5 bases, leaving 2 bases not matched to a gene. The CDR3 sequence is CAWSSGGNEKLFF. The CDR3 nucleotides are TGTGCCTGGAGTTCAGGGGGAAATGAAAAACTGTTTTTT. Full variable domain (rest looked up from reference TRBV30 and TRBJ1-4): SQTIHQWPATLVQPVGSPLSLECTVEGTSNPNLYWYRQAAGRGLQLLFYSVGIGQISSEVPQNLSASRPQDRQFILSSKKLLLSDSGFYLCAWSSGGNEKLFFGSGTQLSVL.

The V and J genes are TRBV4-2 and TRBJ2-6; D may be TRBD1 (6 bases). This CDR3 is built from 17 residues. From germline, CDR1 is LGHNA and CDR2 YNFKEQ. Trimming left V 1 base short and J 0 bases short, with 10 bases between. CDR3 sequence reads: CASSQATGSSGANVLTF. The CDR3 DNA reads as TGTGCCAGCAGCCAAGCGACAGGTTCCTCTGGGGCCAACGTCCTGACTTTC.

This chain links TRBV6-5 with TRBJ2-7, with a possible D match to TRBD2 (5 bases). V was cut by 7 bases and J by 3 bases, with 7 bases left in between. This CDR3 has 11 residues. Germline V CDR1 and CDR2: MNHEY, SVGAGI. The CDR3, as DNA: TGTGCCAGCATCGAGGGCTACGAGCAGTACTTC. Residues: CASIEGYEQYF.

This sequence joins TRBV19 and TRBJ2-5; 9 bases are a match to TRBD1. The CDR3 length is 14 residues. V gave up 6 bases and J gave up 4 bases; unmatched junction bases: 6. From germline, CDR1 is LNHDA and CDR2 SQIVND (reference sequence). The DNA of the CDR3 is TGTGCCAGTAGAAAGACAGGGGGTGGAGAGACCCAGTACTTC. Protein product: CASRKTGGGETQYF.

The J gene is TRBJ1-6, the V gene TRBV6-5; 8 nucleotides match TRBD1. V trimming: 8 bases; J trimming: 11 bases; junction bases outside the gene matches: 11. Germline CDR1 reads MNHEY; CDR2 reads SVGAGI. The CDR3 sequence is 14 residues long. CDR3 region: CASRDQGAQTPLHF. CDR3 bases: TGTGCCAGCCGAGACCAGGGGGCGCAGACACCCCTCCACTTT.

The rearrangement links TRBV10-2 to TRBJ1-6, with D unclear. The germline V gene encodes CDR1 WSHSY and CDR2 SAAADI. This CDR3 spans 14 amino acids. V shed 1 base and J shed 9 bases, with 10 bases lying between them. The CDR3 reads CASSEWGWGSPLHF. The CDR3 DNA follows: TGCGCCAGCAGTGAGTGGGGTTGGGGTTCACCCCTCCACTTT.

The chain employs TRBV7-9 and TRBJ2-7; TRBD2 matches 13 bases. Looked up from germline, CDR1 is SEHNR and CDR2 is FQNEAQ (reference sequence). This CDR3 spans 18 amino acids. The junction had 8 bases not matched to a gene; V was cut back by 0 bases and J by 3 bases. In nucleotides, the CDR3 is TGTGCCAGCAGCTTAGCCCGGGCCGGGACTAGCGGGAACTACGAGCAGTACTTC. This sequence encodes CASSLARAGTSGNYEQYF.

This chain links TRBV5-1 with TRBJ1-3, with D possibly TRBD1 on 6 matching bases. From germline, CDR1 is SGHRS and CDR2 YFSETQ. V was shortened by 4 bases and J by 3 bases, with 8 bases between the two germline ends. This CDR3 has 13 residues. CDR3 protein: CASSPDSGNTIYF. The CDR3, as DNA: TGCGCCAGCAGCCCGGACAGTGGAAACACCATATATTTT.

This clone was counted a single time. V and J are TRBV10-3 and TRBJ2-1, with D hard to call. The CDR3 runs 15 residues. The germline CDR1 and CDR2 sequences are ENHRY and SYGVKD. V dropped 0 bases and J dropped 9 bases, with 15 bases sitting between them. The CDR3 is CAISESGFLGPEQFF. In DNA form, the CDR3 reads TGTGCCATCAGTGAGTCGGGCTTTCTCGGTCCTGAGCAGTTCTTC.

Turning to this clone: At one end, the junction sequence differs from germline, possibly due to a read error. V gene TRBV29-1 combines with J gene TRBJ1-2; TRBD1 matches at 9 bases. The CDR3 is 13 residues long. CDR1 and CDR2 from the germline V gene are SQVTM and ANQGSEA. The CDR3 sequence: CSVEGQGHYGYTF. The CDR3 DNA follows: TGCAGCGTCGAAGGACAGGGGCACTATGGCTACACCTTC.

The chain is built from TRBV2 and TRBJ1-1, with a weak D call TRBD1 (6 bases). The CDR3 totals 15 residues. The germline V gene encodes CDR1 SNHLY and CDR2 FYNNEI. With 7 bases removed from V and 0 bases from J, the gap between germline ends came to 15 bases. The CDR3 protein is CASTGPGVMNTEAFF. The DNA of the CDR3 is TGTGCCAGCACCGGTCCAGGGGTCATGAACACTGAAGCTTTCTTT.

This rearrangement joins TRBV30 to TRBJ1-5, with D unclear. This CDR3 has 11 amino acids. Trimming stripped 3 bases from V and 9 bases from J, with 9 bases between. Germline CDR1 is GTSNPN and CDR2 is SVGIG (reference sequence). Here the CDR3 DNA reads TGTGCCTGGAGCGACTTGGGGCCCCAGCATTTT. It encodes CAWSDLGPQHF.

This clone was found a few times. The J gene is TRBJ2-7, the V gene TRBV20-1; D is ambiguous. The CDR3 totals 11 residues. The V end was cut by 7 bases, the J end by 0 bases, with 7 bases between. CDR1 DFQATT and CDR2 SNEGSKA come from the germline V gene (reference sequence). Here the CDR3 reads CSVASSYEQYF. In DNA form, the CDR3 reads TGCAGTGTTGCTTCCTCCTACGAGCAGTACTTC.

DNA for the CDR3: TGCGCCAGCAGCTTTCAGGGGAGGCTCTACGAGCAGTACTTC. Encoded protein: CASSFQGRLYEQYF. The chain joins TRBV5-1 to TRBJ2-7; D tentatively fits TRBD1 or TRBD2 (6 bases each). Germline CDR1 reads SGHRS; CDR2 reads YFSETQ. V was pared by 2 bases and J by 3 bases, with 12 bases between. There are 14 residues in the CDR3.

The chain has TRBV19 and TRBJ2-7; 7 positions agree with TRBD2. This CDR3 is 14 amino acids long. From germline, CDR1 is LNHDA and CDR2 SQIVND (reference sequence). The V gene end was trimmed by 10 bases and the J gene end by 0 bases; junction bases not matched to a gene: 9. The CDR3 DNA is TGTGCCACCTCGGTTGCGGGAGTCTCCTACGAGCAGTACTTC. It is translated as CATSVAGVSYEQYF.